A single T cell receptor (beta chain) is shown here with its context. It has no known antigen specificity. Base-call qualities are not available, and no considerably larger clone is one nucleotide away. Measured from the cysteine to the phenylalanine, the CDR3 is 16 residues long. Here the CDR3 DNA is all that survives: 48 bases in frame from base 1. The junction shows trimming of 5 bases on V and 1 base on J, and the gene matches do not reach 6 bases of it. Looking up the germline V gene yields CDR1 SGHVS and CDR2 FNYEAQ. Participants in the prospective study were enrolled through a virtual design, were aged roughly 18 to 90 years, and lived in roughly 26 United States geographic areas. Cohort assignment in the prospective study relied on participant-reported clinical history from a screening survey and a study questionnaire. Recovered participants in ImmuneRACE Cohort 3 were defined as having two consecutive negative NP/OP PCR tests, clearance from a healthcare professional, or resolution of symptoms. In the prospective study, mobile phlebotomists collected whole blood, serum and a nasopharyngeal or oropharyngeal swab from each participant. Participants in the prospective study had the option to provide additional blood draws and questionnaires over a roughly 2-month period. Blood samples from the prospective study were shipped frozen or at room temperature prior to DNA extraction.

The immunoSEQ Assay, a bias-controlled multiplex PCR, was used to amplify TCRbeta CDR3 regions from genomic DNA. The original methods were these. The number of nucleated cells in each sample was estimated by amplification of reference gene primers within the assay. To quantify the absolute abundance of each unique TCRbeta CDR3 rearrangement, sequence reads were collapsed and filtered. For each sample, productive Simpson clonality was calculated as the square root of Simpson's diversity index across productive rearrangements. Drawn from immuneACCESS, this table holds only the in-frame rearrangements with V and J called that TCRdb kept. Clones are partly lost; checked studies trace under half to an unresolved V gene and leave the rest unexplained. V and J calls and clone size follow that table, whereas D and trimming were derived from the DNA. This sample has over 350,000 clones in its table, and 70% to 90% of those were observed once. The leading ten clones occupy less than 1.5% of the sample.

These data belong to a study of blood T cell repertoires in COVID-19 (TCRdb year 2020). With respect to the entire study: The collaborator samples originated in the United States, Italy and Spain and spanned the acute and convalescent phases of COVID-19. The material from the prospective study consisted of cDNA or gDNA derived from T cells, B-cell-depleted T cells, or PBMCs. Nearly every sample came with metadata listing a de-identified subject ID, COVID-19 status, age in years and sex. The dataset comprised deeply sampled blood TCRbeta repertoires from subjects exposed to, actively infected with, or recovered from COVID-19. Where HLA class I and class II types were available, the types were taken from metadata supplied by the sample provider, not from assay-based typing. Samples were obtained from the ongoing ImmuneRACE study (first 160 participants) and from approximately 1,200 subjects provided by 6 global collaborators. The repertoires were released in a freely available public database intended as a resource for research on the immune response to SARS-CoV-2.

General conclusions and limits of the study: How much clinical and demographic metadata was included differed by source and by participant, and the metadata was provided uncurated.

The chain is assembled from TRBV7-6 and TRBJ2-3, with 10 central nucleotides matching TRBD2. The sequenced sample consisted of PBMCs or T cells enriched from blood (not recorded which). This TCR was sampled from a woman aged 18-30 years who had recovered from COVID-19. The CDR3 protein: CASSLPGTSGTDTQYF. The DNA reads TGTGCCAGCAGCCTACCCGGGACTAGCGGCACAGATACGCAGTATTTT.